A single sample is the source of the 6 T cell receptor beta chains below, sequenced in a study of OX40 agonist ivuxolimab in advanced cancers. Measured with immunoSEQ multiplex PCR; TCRdb has only the in-frame clones, and not every one. The table lists about 42,000 clones, about 79% of them singletons. The material sequenced was CD4+ or CD8+ T cells sorted from blood, taken in a trial of the OX40 agonist ivuxolimab. The source of these receptors is an adult with an advanced solid tumor such as melanoma, head and neck, liver or kidney cancer.

The chain joins TRBV27 to TRBJ1-4; TRBD1 matches at 8 bases. There are 14 residues in the CDR3. CDR1 and CDR2 (germline): MNHEY, SMNVEV (reference sequence). With V trimmed by 8 bases and J by 6 bases, 8 bases remained unmatched. The CDR3 DNA is TGTGCCAGCCGTCCTCAGGGGGCGGATGAAAAACTGTTTTTT. Its translation is CASRPQGADEKLFF.

The chain is built from TRBV9 and TRBJ2-6, with D hard to call. In germline, CDR1 is SGDLS, CDR2 YYNGEE. Trimming left V 7 bases short and J 0 bases short, with 5 bases between. This CDR3 region has 13 residues. CDR3 amino acids: CASRSSGANVLTF. CDR3 sequence (DNA): TGTGCCAGCCGGAGCTCTGGGGCCAACGTCCTGACTTTC. Full variable domain (remainder filled in from reference TRBV9 and TRBJ2-6): DSGVTQTPKHLITATGQRVTLRCSPRSGDLSVYWYQQSLDQGLQFLIQYYNGEERAKGNILERFSAQQFPDLHSELNLSSLELGDSALYFCASRSSGANVLTFGAGSRLTVL.

The rearrangement joins TRBV9 to TRBJ1-2; D is unresolved. CDR3 length equals 10 residues. The germline V and J ends were trimmed by 0 bases and 12 bases, with 6 bases remaining between them. Germline loops: CDR1 SGDLS, CDR2 YYNGEE. In DNA, the CDR3 is TGTGCCAGCAGCGTAGGGGCCGACACCTTC. Translated: CASSVGADTF.

This sequence joins TRBV7-9 and TRBJ2-1; 12 bases fit TRBD2. With 2 bases clipped from V and 5 bases from J, the junction kept 1 base outside the gene matches. The CDR3 sequence is 15 residues long. Per germline, CDR1 SEHNR and CDR2 FQNEAQ (reference sequence). This CDR3 is CASSLRTSGNNEQFF. The CDR3 nucleotides are TGTGCCAGCAGCTTAAGGACTAGCGGGAACAATGAGCAGTTCTTC.

This chain links TRBV4-1 with TRBJ2-7; TRBD1 matches 9 bases. CDR3 length equals 16 residues. The germline gives CDR1 MGHRA, CDR2 YSYEKL. Germline trimming cut 6 bases from V and 3 bases from J; bases unmatched to any gene: 12. The CDR3 is CASRREMGQGSYEQYF. CDR3 nucleotide sequence: TGCGCCAGCAGGCGCGAAATGGGACAGGGAAGCTACGAGCAGTACTTC.

The chain employs TRBV2 and TRBJ2-5; 9 positions match TRBD1. V shed 7 bases and J 7 bases; nucleotides not matched to a gene: 7. The CDR3 is 13 residues long. Germline lookup yields CDR1 SNHLY and CDR2 FYNNEI. CDR3 protein: CASNTGGEGTQYF. The CDR3 nucleotides read TGTGCCAGCAATACAGGGGGCGAAGGGACCCAGTACTTC.